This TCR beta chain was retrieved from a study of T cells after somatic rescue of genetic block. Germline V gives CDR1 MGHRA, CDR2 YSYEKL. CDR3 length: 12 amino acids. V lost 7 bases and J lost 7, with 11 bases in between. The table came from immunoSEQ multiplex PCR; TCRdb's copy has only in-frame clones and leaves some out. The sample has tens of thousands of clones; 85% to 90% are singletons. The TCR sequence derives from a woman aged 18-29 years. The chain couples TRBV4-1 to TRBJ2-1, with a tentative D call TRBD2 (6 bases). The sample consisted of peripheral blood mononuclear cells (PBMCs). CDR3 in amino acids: CASTGSPNEQFF. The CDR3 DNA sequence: TGCGCCAGCACCGGGAGTCCGAATGAGCAGTTCTTC.